The 2 T cell receptor beta chains presented below share a single source sample, sequenced in a study of technical replicates of blood from a handful of donors (TCRdb year 2017). Receptor libraries were prepared by the immunoSEQ multiplex PCR assay. TCRdb took over this immuneACCESS table, retaining in-frame rearrangements with V and J assigned. Such tables are incomplete; in checked studies, under half of the missing clones stem from an unresolved V gene, and the remainder is unexplained. The sample table holds over 65,000 clones, of which about 98% were seen once. The top ten clones comprise around 0.16% of the sample. Input material: T cells isolated from PBMCs. The receptor set was obtained from a human donor in good health.

V and J are TRBV5-1 and TRBJ1-1; perhaps TRBD1 as D (6 bases). There are 13 residues in the CDR3. V lost 7 bases to trimming and J lost 6 bases, with 16 bases between them. The germline V gene has CDR1 SGHRS and CDR2 YFSETQ. This CDR3 is CASRRQESAEAFF. The DNA for the CDR3 is TGCGCCAGCCGTCGACAGGAGTCCGCTGAAGCTTTCTTT. The variable domain in full, with the rest retrieved from reference TRBV5-1 and TRBJ1-1, is KAGVTQTPRYLIKTRGQQVTLSCSPISGHRSVSWYQQTPGQGLQFLFEYFSETQRNKGNFPGRFSGRQFSNSRSEMNVSTLELGDSALYLCASRRQESAEAFFGQGTRLTVV.

The chain couples TRBV15 to TRBJ2-7, with D perhaps TRBD1 (6 bases). V lost 0 bases to trimming and J lost 4 bases, with 16 bases between them. The CDR3 runs 16 residues. Germline values: CDR1 LNHNV, CDR2 YYDKDF (reference sequence). The CDR3 DNA reads TGTGCCACCAGCAGAGAAAACCAGGGGAGCCCATACGAGCAGTACTTC. It encodes CATSRENQGSPYEQYF.